This TCR beta chain was obtained from a study of cytomegalovirus exposure and HLA in healthy donors. Germline-derived CDR1 and CDR2 are SGHRS and YFSETQ. CDR3 size: 12 residues. With 4 bases removed from V and 4 bases from J, the gap between germline ends came to 8 bases. 60 Vbeta and 13 Jbeta primers were used in PCR. Only in-frame clones appear in the TCRdb table, and some are missing; sequencing was by immunoSEQ multiplex PCR. The sample includes 110,000 to 150,000 clones, roughly 74% seen only once; the top ten take 2% to 3%. The sequence was obtained from a woman under 30 in good health and CMV-seropositive. Material for sequencing was PBMCs. V gene TRBV5-1 combines with J gene TRBJ1-1; D is uncertain. Here the CDR3 reads CASSPPGTEAFF. The DNA of the CDR3 is TGCGCCAGCAGCCCCCCCGGCACTGAAGCTTTCTTT.